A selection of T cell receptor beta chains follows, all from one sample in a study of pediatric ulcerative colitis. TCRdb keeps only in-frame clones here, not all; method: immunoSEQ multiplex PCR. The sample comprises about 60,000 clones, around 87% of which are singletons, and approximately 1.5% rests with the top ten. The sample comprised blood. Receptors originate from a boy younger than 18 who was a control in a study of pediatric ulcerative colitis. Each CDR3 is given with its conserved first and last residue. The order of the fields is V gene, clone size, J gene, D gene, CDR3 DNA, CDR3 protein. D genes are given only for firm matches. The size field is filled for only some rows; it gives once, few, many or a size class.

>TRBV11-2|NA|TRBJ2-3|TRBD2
TGTGCCAGCAGCTTCGGGACTAGCGGGGGAACAGATACGCAGTATTTT
CASSFGTSGGTDTQYF
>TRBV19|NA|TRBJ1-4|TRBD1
TGTGCCAGTACCCAGGGTTGGACAGGGTTCACTAATGAAAAACTGTTTTTT
CASTQGWTGFTNEKLFF
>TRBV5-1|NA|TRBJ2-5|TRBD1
TGCGCCAGCAGCAAGACAGGGTTACAAGAGACCCAGTACTTC
CASSKTGLQETQYF
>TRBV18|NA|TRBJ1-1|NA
TGTGCCAGCTCACCAGGGCACACTGAAGCTTTCTTT
CASSPGHTEAFF
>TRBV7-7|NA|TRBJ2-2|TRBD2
TGTGCCAGCAGCCGCCAGACTAGCGGGGGCCCTAACACCGGGGAGCTGTTTTTT
CASSRQTSGGPNTGELFF
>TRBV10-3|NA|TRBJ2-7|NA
TGTGCCATCAGTGTAGGGGCGAGTACTACCTACGAGCAGTACTTC
CAISVGASTTYEQYF
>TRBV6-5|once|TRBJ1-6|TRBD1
TGTGCCAGCAGTCGACAGGGGGACAATTCACCCCTCCACTTT
CASSRQGDNSPLHF
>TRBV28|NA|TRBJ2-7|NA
TGTGCCAGCAGTTTATTCACGGGGACGCGCTACGAGCAGTACTTC
CASSLFTGTRYEQYF
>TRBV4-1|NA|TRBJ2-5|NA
TGCGCCAGCAGCCAAGATATGCGCTTAGGACCCGAAGAGACCCAGTACTTC
CASSQDMRLGPEETQYF
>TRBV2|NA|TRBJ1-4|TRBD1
TGTGCCAGCAGTTTGGACAGGGGAACTAATGAAAAACTGTTTTTT
CASSLDRGTNEKLFF
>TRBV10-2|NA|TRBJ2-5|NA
TGCGCCAGCAGTGTGGGGGACCAAGAGACCCAGTACTTC
CASSVGDQETQYF
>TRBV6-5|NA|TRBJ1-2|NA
TGTGCCAGCAGCAACAGGTGGGACTATGGCTACACCTTC
CASSNRWDYGYTF
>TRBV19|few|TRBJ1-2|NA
TGTGCCAGTAGTCCAACTGGGGCATATGGCTACACCTTC
CASSPTGAYGYTF
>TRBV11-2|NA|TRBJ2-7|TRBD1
TGTGCCAGCAGCTCACACCGGGACAGGGAGTCTAAGCAGTACTTC
CASSSHRDRESKQYF
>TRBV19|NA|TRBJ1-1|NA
TGTGCCAGTAGTATTACGACGAAACGGGACACTGAAGCTTTCTTT
CASSITTKRDTEAFF
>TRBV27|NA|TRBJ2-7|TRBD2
TGTGCCAGCAGTCCCCGGACTAGCAGCTACGAGCAGTACTTC
CASSPRTSSYEQYF
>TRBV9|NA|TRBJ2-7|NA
TGTGCCAGCAGCGAGGGCCCCGGCCGACTTTACGAGCAGTACTTC
CASSEGPGRLYEQYF
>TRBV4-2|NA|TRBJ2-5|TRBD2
TGTGCCAGCAGCCAAGGTTTAGCTAGCGGTCTCGGGGGGGAGACCCAGTACTTC
CASSQGLASGLGGETQYF
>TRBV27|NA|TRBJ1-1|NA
TGTGCCAGCAGTTTGTCGGGGACCGTGTATGTGGAAGCTTTCTTT
CASSLSGTVYVEAFF
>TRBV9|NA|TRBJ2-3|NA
TGTGCCAGCAGCGTTGACTCAAGCACAGATACGCAGTATTTT
CASSVDSSTDTQYF
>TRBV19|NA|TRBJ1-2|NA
TGTGCCAGTAGTATAGGGGGGATTTTGAGCTACACCTTC
CASSIGGILSYTF
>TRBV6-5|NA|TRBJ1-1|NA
TGTGCCAGCAGTGACAGGCGTGAAGCTTTCTTT
CASSDRREAFF
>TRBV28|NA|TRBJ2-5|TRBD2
TGTGCCAGCAGTAAAATAGCGGGATTCGCGGAGACCCAGTACTTC
CASSKIAGFAETQYF
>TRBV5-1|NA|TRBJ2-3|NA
TGCGCCAGCACCCTGTCCAGGCTATCACATACAGATACGCAGTATTTT
CASTLSRLSHTDTQYF
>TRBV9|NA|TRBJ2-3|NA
TGTGCCAGCAGCGAGCCCCTGCTGGCAGCCTCGAGAGATACGCAGTATTTT
CASSEPLLAASRDTQYF
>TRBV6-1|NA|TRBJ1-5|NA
TGTGCCAGCAGTGGAGGTAGCAATCAGCCCCAGCATTTT
CASSGGSNQPQHF
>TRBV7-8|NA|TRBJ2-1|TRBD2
TGTGCCAGCAGCACAAGACTAGCGGGATACTACAATGAGCAGTTCTTC
CASSTRLAGYYNEQFF
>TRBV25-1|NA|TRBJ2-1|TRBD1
TGTGCCACCAACGCCCGCGGACAGGGAAACTACAATGAGCAGTTCTTC
CATNARGQGNYNEQFF
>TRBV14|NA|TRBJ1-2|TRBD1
TGTGCCAGCAGCCCTTCTTTCCGGACAGGGGGTTATGGCTACACCTTC
CASSPSFRTGGYGYTF
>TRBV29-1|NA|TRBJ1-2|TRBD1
TGCAGCGTTGGGGGCCCGGGACAGGAATCTAACTATGGCTACACCTTC
CSVGGPGQESNYGYTF
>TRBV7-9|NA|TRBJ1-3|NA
TGTGCCAGCAGCCCCCGGGCCCTAGGCAGAAACACCATATATTTT
CASSPRALGRNTIYF